This is a list of T cell receptor beta chains from one sample in a study of response to subunit inactivated influenza vaccine. TCRdb redid the calling of the RT-PCR reads with MiXCR, one entry per CDR3 protein. The data contain about 780,000 distinct CDR3 sequences, around a sixth of them singletons. The specimen comprised PBMCs from blood, sampled roughly 5 days after vaccination. The receptor source for this set is a man aged 45-60 years who received an inactivated influenza vaccine. CDR3s include the opening cysteine and the closing phenylalanine or tryptophan. The D gene is left open where the match is weak. Size tells how often a clone was seen (once, few, many) or the class of an expanded clone, and some rows leave it out.

- TRBJ1-2 TRBV12-3/TRBV12-4 - 16 CASSGRQGPHDYGYTF TGTGCCAGCAGTGGCCGGCAGGGGCCTCACGACTATGGCTACACCTTC
- TRBJ2-2 TRBV24-1 few 15 CATSEGGRNTGELFF TGTGCCACCAGTGAAGGTGGGCGGAACACCGGGGAGCTGTTTTTT
- TRBJ2-5 TRBV6-2/TRBV6-3 few 13 CASRPPGLETQYF TGTGCCAGCAGGCCACCGGGCCTCGAGACCCAGTACTTC
- TRBJ1-2 TRBV29-1 - 15 CSVERLGRGRNGYTF TGCAGCGTTGAAAGACTGGGTAGGGGTCGGAATGGCTACACCTTC
TRBD1 TRBJ2-1 TRBV9 - 14 CASSDTGGNNEQFF TGTGCCAGCAGCGACACAGGGGGAAACAATGAGCAGTTCTTC
- TRBJ1-4 TRBV12-3/TRBV12-4 - 13 CASRRTDGEKLFF TGTGCCAGCAGACGGACAGATGGAGAAAAACTGTTTTTT
- TRBJ2-7 TRBV27 - 14 CASPRADTPYEQYF TGTGCCAGCCCCCGGGCAGATACCCCCTACGAGCAGTACTTC
- TRBJ2-1 TRBV5-1 - 16 CASSFTTTSQGDEQFF TGCGCCAGCAGCTTCACCACGACTTCACAGGGTGATGAGCAGTTCTTC
TRBD1 TRBJ2-1 TRBV5-6 few 16 CASSQSTGGPYNEQFF TGTGCCAGCAGCCAATCTACAGGGGGCCCCTACAATGAGCAGTTCTTC
- TRBJ2-3 TRBV7-6 few 18 CASSLEFRGGSSTDTQYF TGTGCCAGCAGCTTAGAGTTCCGCGGGGGCTCTAGCACAGATACGCAGTATTTT
- TRBJ1-1 TRBV4-2 - 13 CARSEDRFAEAFF TGTGCCAGAAGCGAGGACAGATTCGCTGAAGCTTTCTTT
TRBD1 TRBJ1-4 TRBV4-2 - 18 CASSPQGTGPSTNEKLFF TGTGCCAGCAGCCCCCAGGGGACAGGACCTTCAACTAATGAAAAACTGTTTTTT
- TRBJ2-7 TRBV6-5 - 15 CASSYGAGVEYEQYF TGTGCCAGCAGTTACGGGGCAGGGGTCGAATACGAGCAGTACTTC
TRBD1 TRBJ2-7 TRBV28 - 12 CASRGTGLEQYF TGTGCCAGCAGGGGGACAGGGCTCGAGCAGTACTTC
- TRBJ1-1 TRBV7-9 once 14 CASRKEGGNTEAFF TGTGCCAGCAGAAAAGAGGGGGGGAACACTGAAGCTTTCTTT
TRBD1 TRBJ1-6 TRBV10-3 many 14 CAITAGQNNSPLHF TGTGCCATCACCGCGGGACAGAATAATTCACCCCTCCACTTT
- TRBJ2-1 TRBV6-5 few 13 CASSHYGNNEQFF TGTGCCAGCAGTCACTACGGGAATAATGAGCAGTTCTTC
TRBD2 TRBJ2-7 TRBV10-3 few 14 CAISGRGGSYEQYF TGTGCCATCAGTGGCCGGGGGGGGAGCTACGAGCAGTACTTC
- TRBJ2-2 TRBV5-6 - 12 CASSFPSGELFF TGTGCCAGCAGCTTCCCGAGTGGGGAGCTGTTTTTT
- TRBJ2-1 TRBV7-6 many 15 CASSLRGGTYNEQFF TGTGCCAGCAGCTTACGTGGGGGCACTTACAATGAGCAGTTCTTC
- TRBJ2-3 TRBV10-3 few 14 CAISALSATDTQYF TGTGCCATCAGCGCACTTAGCGCCACAGATACGCAGTATTTT
- TRBJ1-2 TRBV7-2 - 14 CATQMSGANYGYTF TGTGCCACCCAAATGTCCGGGGCAAACTATGGCTACACCTTC
TRBD2 TRBJ2-1 TRBV2 - 15 CASRASGRVDNEQFF TGTGCCAGCAGGGCTAGCGGGAGGGTCGACAATGAGCAGTTCTTC
- TRBJ2-1 TRBV12-3/TRBV12-4 few 13 CASSTGPTPSRFF TGTGCCAGCAGTACGGGACCGACCCCATCGCGGTTCTTC
TRBD2 TRBJ2-7 TRBV4-3 few 13 CASSPQREHEQYF TGCGCCAGCAGCCCTCAGCGGGAGCACGAGCAGTACTTC
TRBD1 TRBJ2-1 TRBV20-1 - 12 CSARTGGFEQFF TGCAGTGCTAGGACAGGGGGCTTTGAGCAGTTCTTC
TRBD1 TRBJ2-7 TRBV11-2 - 15 CASNLGQGSSYEQYF TGTGCCAGCAACCTAGGACAGGGTAGCTCCTACGAGCAGTACTTC
TRBD2 TRBJ2-3 TRBV7-4 - 18 CASSLCRTSGRGTDTQYF TGTGCCAGCAGCTTATGCCGGACTAGCGGGAGGGGCACAGATACGCAGTATTTT
TRBD1 TRBJ2-6 TRBV10-3 few 15 CAIRQGATGANVLTF TGTGCCATCAGACAGGGGGCAACTGGGGCCAACGTCCTGACTTTC
TRBD1 TRBJ1-6 TRBV7-9 - 15 CASSLGDRGYSPLHF TGTGCCAGCAGCTTAGGGGACAGGGGATATTCACCCCTCCACTTT
- TRBJ1-2 TRBV7-9 few 13 CASSLGSFYGYTF TGTGCCAGCAGCCTGGGATCCTTCTATGGCTACACCTTC
- TRBJ1-6 TRBV12-3/TRBV12-4 few 17 CASSFSGSRSYNSPLHF TGTGCCAGCAGTTTTAGTGGGAGCAGATCCTATAATTCACCCCTCCACTTT
- TRBJ2-3 TRBV4-3 few 13 CASSQMPGDKKYF TGCGCCAGCAGCCAGATGCCGGGGGACAAGAAGTATTTT
- TRBJ2-2 TRBV29-1 many 12 CSVGGNTGELFF TGCAGCGTTGGAGGTAACACCGGGGAGCTGTTTTTT
- TRBJ2-2 TRBV20-1 few 15 CSARDVLLNTGELFF TGCAGTGCTAGAGATGTATTACTCAACACCGGGGAGCTGTTTTTT
- TRBJ2-3 TRBV7-3 - 15 CASSLTWMGTDTQYF TGTGCCAGCAGCTTAACGTGGATGGGAACAGATACGCAGTATTTT
- TRBJ1-2 TRBV5-8 few 16 CASSRTEGPQNYGYTF TGTGCCAGCAGCCGGACAGAGGGGCCCCAAAACTATGGCTACACCTTC
TRBD2 TRBJ2-2 TRBV5-1 few 16 CASSLGGTSPTGELFF TGCGCCAGCAGCTTGGGGGGGACTAGCCCCACCGGGGAGCTGTTTTTT
TRBD2 TRBJ2-7 TRBV11-2 - 18 CASSFSTSGKLLHYEQYF TGTGCCAGCAGCTTTTCGACTAGCGGGAAACTTCTTCACTACGAGCAGTACTTC
TRBD2 TRBJ2-1 TRBV7-2 - 17 CASSLTLAAISYNEQFF TGTGCCAGCAGCTTAACACTAGCGGCGATAAGCTACAATGAGCAGTTCTTC
- TRBJ2-3 TRBV28 - 12 CAMGPGLYTQYF TGTGCCATGGGCCCCGGGCTTTATACGCAGTATTTT
TRBD1 TRBJ1-2 TRBV7-9 - 14 CASSQTGSAHGYTF TGTGCCAGCAGTCAGACAGGGTCGGCACATGGCTACACCTTC
- TRBJ1-1 TRBV15 few 13 CATSRDRAAEAFF TGTGCCACCAGCAGAGATCGGGCAGCTGAAGCTTTCTTT
TRBD1 TRBJ1-2 TRBV5-6 - 15 CASSFRDRELYGYTF TGTGCCAGCAGCTTCCGGGACAGGGAACTTTACGGCTACACCTTC
TRBD2 TRBJ2-1 TRBV12-3/TRBV12-4 few 16 CASITRRGSSYNEQFF TGTGCCAGCATTACTCGGCGGGGGAGCTCCTACAATGAGCAGTTCTTC
- TRBJ2-3 TRBV18 - 14 CASSPSPPPDTQYF TGTGCCAGCTCACCATCACCCCCCCCAGATACGCAGTATTTT
- TRBJ1-2 TRBV4-1 many 16 CASSQDSASGGVFYTF TGCGCCAGCAGCCAAGATTCCGCCTCCGGTGGGGTTTTCTACACCTTC
TRBD1 TRBJ2-5 TRBV7-2 - 15 CASSPGDRGRETQYF TGTGCCAGCAGCCCCGGGGACAGGGGGCGGGAGACCCAGTACTTC
TRBD1 TRBJ2-5 TRBV28 - 15 CASSDTGGIGETQYF TGTGCCAGCAGTGACACAGGGGGCATAGGTGAGACCCAGTACTTC
- TRBJ2-1 TRBV3-1 - 16 CASSPQPGLALNEQFF TGTGCCAGCAGCCCCCAACCGGGACTGGCCCTCAATGAGCAGTTCTTC
- TRBJ2-5 TRBV7-8 few 13 CASSASAPETQYF TGTGCCAGCAGCGCCAGTGCCCCCGAGACCCAGTACTTC
TRBD2 TRBJ2-3 TRBV6-2/TRBV6-3 - 17 CASSYSSGLAGLDTQYF TGTGCCAGCAGTTACTCGTCGGGGCTAGCGGGGCTAGATACGCAGTATTTT
TRBD1 TRBJ1-4 TRBV4-3 - 14 CASSLGQSFEKLFF TGCGCCAGCAGCCTGGGACAGAGCTTTGAAAAACTGTTTTTT